Shown below are 28 T cell receptor beta chains from a single sample sequenced in a study of cytotoxic CD8 clonotypes in ibrutinib-treated CLL. Some clones are missing from TCRdb's copy, which holds only in-frame ones; the method was immunoSEQ multiplex PCR. The sample contains 110,000 to 150,000 clones, about four fifths of which appear only once. Material: PBMCs, obtained after 12 months of ibrutinib treatment. The origin of the receptors is a human donor with chronic lymphocytic leukemia.

The chain couples TRBV28 to TRBJ1-1; TRBD1 is a possible D gene (6 bases). The CDR3 has 14 amino acids. Germline V gives CDR1 MDHEN, CDR2 SYDVKM. Trimming pared 5 bases from V and 4 bases from J, leaving 14 bases between. CDR3 region: CASSQLTGFTEAFF. The CDR3, as DNA: TGTGCCAGCAGTCAGTTAACAGGGTTCACTGAAGCTTTCTTT.

The chain couples TRBV10-3 to TRBJ2-1; D is undetermined. The CDR3 contains 13 residues. Germline-derived CDR1 and CDR2 are ENHRY and SYGVKD. V was cut by 0 bases and J by 8 bases, with 8 bases left in between. CDR3 amino acids: CAISESSVYEQFF. In nucleotides, the CDR3 is TGTGCCATCAGTGAGTCGTCAGTTTATGAGCAGTTCTTC.

This chain connects TRBV29-1 to TRBJ1-2; possible D gene TRBD1, 6 bases. The V gene's germline CDR1 is SQVTM and CDR2 ANQGSEA. The V end was cut by 2 bases, the J end by 5 bases, with 6 bases between. This CDR3 contains 11 residues. CDR3 residues: CSVEQGYGYTF. DNA for the CDR3: TGCAGCGTTGAACAGGGGTATGGCTACACCTTC.

V is TRBV27 and J is TRBJ2-1; TRBD1 matches 8 bases. CDR1 and CDR2 from the germline V gene are MNHEY and SMNVEV (reference sequence). The junction had 13 bases not matched to a gene; V was cut back by 5 bases and J by 7 bases. The CDR3 is made up of 16 amino acids. The CDR3 region is CASSTYRGAEHNEQFF. As DNA, the CDR3 is TGTGCCAGCAGTACGTACAGGGGGGCGGAACATAATGAGCAGTTCTTC.

The chain carries TRBV5-1 and TRBJ2-2, with D possibly TRBD1 on 6 matching bases. The CDR3 is 14 amino acids. The ends were cut back, 3 bases at V and 2 bases at J, with 8 bases in the middle. Per germline, CDR1 SGHRS and CDR2 YFSETQ. The CDR3 here is CASSSQGNTGELFF. The DNA of the CDR3 is TGCGCCAGCAGCTCACAGGGAAACACCGGGGAGCTGTTTTTT.

The chain recombines TRBV7-9 with TRBJ2-1, with D perhaps TRBD2 (5 bases). CDR3 size: 12 residues. Trimming stripped 1 base from V and 8 bases from J, with 6 bases between. From germline, CDR1 is SEHNR and CDR2 FQNEAQ (reference sequence). The CDR3 here is CASSLEGDEQFF. The CDR3 DNA reads as TGTGCCAGCAGCTTAGAGGGAGATGAGCAGTTCTTC.

The sample holds a few counts of this clone. CDR3 sequence reads: CATSGQGYDTQYF. CDR3 nucleotides: TGTGCCACCTCGGGACAGGGTTACGATACGCAGTATTTT. This rearrangement joins TRBV19 to TRBJ2-3; 9 nucleotides line up with TRBD1. V dropped 10 bases and J dropped 6; count of bases not matched to a gene: 8. In germline, CDR1 is LNHDA, CDR2 SQIVND (reference sequence). The CDR3 is made up of 13 amino acids.

The J gene is TRBJ2-2, the V gene TRBV19; D might be TRBD2 (5 bases). Germline CDR1 reads LNHDA; CDR2 reads SQIVND (reference sequence). The V end was cut by 6 bases, the J end by 1 base, with 9 bases between. CDR3 size: 14 residues. The CDR3 DNA sequence: TGTGCCAGTAGCACCGGGGTGAACACCGGGGAGCTGTTTTTT. Its translation is CASSTGVNTGELFF.

V is TRBV27 and J is TRBJ2-1, with 8 bases that match TRBD2. The junction had 6 bases not matched to a gene; V was cut back by 3 bases and J by 8 bases. The CDR3 is 14 amino acids. Germline V gives CDR1 MNHEY, CDR2 SMNVEV (reference sequence). CDR3 region: CASSFLREGYEQFF. CDR3 in DNA: TGTGCCAGCAGTTTTCTACGGGAGGGCTATGAGCAGTTCTTC.

The rearrangement joins TRBV12-5 to TRBJ2-3, with TRBD2 identical over 9 bases. After removal of 1 base from V and 0 bases from J, the junction contained 2 bases not matched to a gene. CDR1 is LGHNT, CDR2 FRNRAP, per germline. The CDR3 loop spans 16 amino acids. This CDR3 reads CASGLGTSDSTDTQYF. DNA for the CDR3: TGTGCTAGTGGTTTGGGGACTAGCGATAGCACAGATACGCAGTATTTT. The complete variable domain, with remaining parts taken from reference TRBV12-5 and TRBJ2-3, reads DARVTQTPRHKVTEMGQEVTMRCQPILGHNTVFWYRQTMMQGLELLAYFRNRAPLDDSGMPKDRFSAEMPDATLATLKIQPSEPRDSAVYFCASGLGTSDSTDTQYFGPGTRLTVL.

This clone has a single count. This chain uses TRBV5-1 with TRBJ2-3, with 8 bases matching TRBD2. In germline, CDR1 is SGHRS, CDR2 YFSETQ. This CDR3 spans 15 amino acids. V shed 3 bases and J 5 bases; nucleotides not matched to a gene: 8. The CDR3 DNA is TGCGCCAGCAGCTCCCTAGGCCTAGCGGGAGATACGCAGTATTTT. As protein: CASSSLGLAGDTQYF.

The V gene is TRBV11-2, the J gene TRBJ1-2; a possible D gene is TRBD1 (5 bases). With 1 base removed from V and 4 bases from J, the gap between germline ends came to 16 bases. Germline lookup yields CDR1 SGHAT and CDR2 FQNNGV. The CDR3 loop spans 16 amino acids. CDR3 region: CASSLGSGDQSYGYTF. In nucleotides, the CDR3 is TGTGCCAGCAGCTTAGGGTCGGGGGATCAGAGCTATGGCTACACCTTC.

The chain carries TRBV15 and TRBJ2-7; D not resolved. The CDR3 covers 14 residues. The V end lost 0 bases, the J end lost 5 bases, and 11 bases lay between the germline ends. CDR1 is LNHNV, CDR2 YYDKDF, per germline (reference sequence). CDR3 in DNA: TGTGCCACCAGCAGAGATCCCAGTCTAAACGAGCAGTACTTC. Translation gives CATSRDPSLNEQYF.

The CDR3 loop reads CASSPTAGPGCFHGYTF. CDR3 nucleotides: TGTGCCAGCAGCCCAACCGCAGGACCAGGATGTTTCCATGGCTACACCTTC. The chain uses TRBV21-1 and TRBJ1-2. TRBV21-1 is a listed pseudogene. This CDR3 comprises 17 residues.

V gene TRBV18 combines with J gene TRBJ1-1; TRBD1 matches at 12 bases. The CDR3 totals 20 residues. The trim removed 3 bases at V and 4 bases at J, leaving 18 bases unmatched. Looked up from germline, CDR1 is KGHSH and CDR2 is LQKENI. The CDR3 DNA reads TGTGCCAGCTCACCTTCTTTTCTGGGACAGGGGGCTGTTTGGGTCACTGAAGCTTTCTTT. It specifies CASSPSFLGQGAVWVTEAFF.

This chain uses TRBV7-9 with TRBJ2-3, with D unresolved. V was cut by 6 bases and J by 6 bases, with 4 bases left in between. The CDR3 length is 10 residues. Germline CDR1 reads SEHNR; CDR2 reads FQNEAQ (reference sequence). The CDR3 bases are TGTGCCAGCAGTCCTGATACGCAGTATTTT. As protein: CASSPDTQYF.

This chain connects TRBV10-3 to TRBJ2-7, with D tentatively TRBD1 (6 bases). Germline V gene lookup returns CDR1 ENHRY and CDR2 SYGVKD. The V gene lost 2 bases and the J gene lost 8 bases, with 16 bases spanning the gap. The CDR3 runs to 14 residues. The CDR3 region is CAISEGTGTPQQYF. The CDR3 DNA is TGTGCCATCAGTGAGGGTACAGGGACCCCGCAGCAGTACTTC.

The V call is TRBV11-3, the J call TRBJ1-3, with TRBD1 identical over 12 bases. The CDR3 has 17 amino acids. CDR1 is SGHNT and CDR2 is YENEEA in the germline V gene. The ends lost 5 bases at V and 3 bases at J; junction bases unmatched: 8. As DNA, the CDR3 is TGTGCCAGCAGCCCTGGGACAGGGGGCTTCAGTGGAAACACCATATATTTT. This sequence encodes CASSPGTGGFSGNTIYF.

The chain combines TRBV27 with TRBJ2-6; 11 bases agree with TRBD2. The V segment lost 5 bases and the J segment 1 base; nucleotides outside the gene matches: 4. The CDR3 has 17 residues. Germline CDR1 and CDR2: MNHEY and SMNVEV (reference sequence). The CDR3 reads CASSQLAGGSGANVLTF. The CDR3, as DNA: TGTGCCAGCAGTCAGCTAGCGGGGGGATCTGGGGCCAACGTCCTGACTTTC.

The chain recombines TRBV2 with TRBJ1-5; 9 nucleotides line up with TRBD1. The length of the CDR3 is 14 residues. Germline CDR1 is SNHLY and CDR2 is FYNNEI. J was trimmed by 3 bases and V by 7 bases; bases with no gene match: 4. CDR3 bases: TGTGCCAGCAACGGACAGGGGTACAATCAGCCCCAGCATTTT. It codes for CASNGQGYNQPQHF.

This rearrangement joins TRBV5-4 to TRBJ1-2, with D unresolved. V was shortened by 4 bases and J by 1 base, with 17 bases between the two germline ends. Germline CDR1 and CDR2: SGHNT and YYREEE (reference sequence). The CDR3 is 16 amino acids. As DNA, the CDR3 is TGTGCCAGCAGCCCCACCACGAGGCCGAATAACTATGGCTACACCTTC. Its translation: CASSPTTRPNNYGYTF.

At least ten counts were recorded for this clone. V and J are TRBV7-9 and TRBJ1-2, with 8 bases fitting TRBD1. V lost 1 base to trimming and J lost 7 bases; unmatched junction nucleotides: 2. This CDR3 has 13 residues. Germline V gene lookup returns CDR1 SEHNR and CDR2 FQNEAQ (reference sequence). Here the CDR3 reads CASSLGTGFGYTF. In DNA form, the CDR3 reads TGTGCCAGCAGCTTAGGGACAGGGTTTGGCTACACCTTC.

This clone showed up just once. The chain employs TRBV29-1 and TRBJ1-1; possible D gene TRBD1, 6 bases. Germline assignment: CDR1 SQVTM and CDR2 ANQGSEA. The CDR3 has 12 residues. CDR3 sequence reads: CTYNRDGTEAFF. CDR3 DNA: TGCACCTACAACAGGGACGGCACTGAAGCTTTCTTT.

The chain carries TRBV5-4 and TRBJ2-3, with 7 bases identical to TRBD2. Trimming took 0 bases from V and 0 from J; bases not matched to a gene: 4. CDR1 and CDR2 (germline): SGHNT, YYREEE (reference sequence). This CDR3 spans 16 amino acids. The CDR3 DNA is TGTGCCAGCAGCTTGGCTAGCGGTCTAAGCACAGATACGCAGTATTTT. Its protein is CASSLASGLSTDTQYF.

A single count supports this clone. This rearrangement joins TRBV5-1 to TRBJ1-2; D unresolved. The CDR3 runs to 14 residues. The germline gives CDR1 SGHRS, CDR2 YFSETQ. The V end was cut by 4 bases, the J end by 5 bases, with 15 bases between. The CDR3 coding sequence is TGCGCCAGCAGCGAGGACGGGATGGTTTATGGCTACACCTTC. Translated: CASSEDGMVYGYTF.

The chain employs TRBV18 and TRBJ1-1; 7 bases line up with TRBD1. Germline trimming cut 3 bases from V and 3 bases from J; bases unmatched to any gene: 7. The CDR3 has 15 amino acids. Germline CDR1 is KGHSH and CDR2 is LQKENI. CDR3 nucleotide sequence: TGTGCCAGCTCACCGCTACAGGGGACCGACACTGAAGCTTTCTTT. Residues: CASSPLQGTDTEAFF.

This clone was picked up one time. The chain joins TRBV5-4 to TRBJ2-5, with D perhaps being TRBD1 or TRBD2 (5 bases each). Per the germline V gene, CDR1 is SGHNT and CDR2 is YYREEE (reference sequence). V shed 1 base and J shed 2 bases, with 9 bases lying between them. This CDR3 spans 14 amino acids. The CDR3 reads CASSLRGVQETQYF. CDR3 sequence (DNA): TGTGCCAGCAGCTTGCGAGGGGTTCAAGAGACCCAGTACTTC.

This clone was picked up one time. The genes are TRBV6-5 and TRBJ1-5; unclear D gene. The V gene's germline CDR1 is MNHEY and CDR2 SVGAGI. Trimming took off 0 bases at V and 4 bases at J, with 10 bases between the two ends. This CDR3 comprises 15 residues. The CDR3 loop reads CASSYSTASNQPQHF. The DNA for the CDR3 is TGTGCCAGCAGTTACTCGACGGCGTCTAATCAGCCCCAGCATTTT.